This TCR beta chain derives from a study of blood T cell repertoires in COVID-19. Study-level background: COVID-19 samples collected from the United States, Italy and Spain covered acute and convalescent phases. T cells, B-cell-depleted T cells, or PBMCs provided the cDNA or gDNA that served as material.

Seattle enrolled patients during active infection and tracked them longitudinally. Generated by immunoSEQ multiplex PCR, the TCRdb table keeps only in-frame clones and is missing some. The sample includes more than 95,000 clones, 70% to 75% of them seen just once. This CDR3 spans 15 amino acids. The V and J ends lost 6 bases and 3 bases, in that order; junction bases with no gene match: 7. Germline V CDR1 and CDR2: SGHTA, FQGNSA. The sequence derives from an elderly man with COVID-19, enrolled during active disease. This chain joins TRBV7-2 and TRBJ2-7; 11 bases fit TRBD1. Sequencing used peripheral blood. CDR3 nucleotide sequence: TGTGCCAGCAGTCGGACCGGGACAGGGGGCTACGAGCAGTACTTC. It codes for CASSRTGTGGYEQYF.